This T cell receptor beta chain was obtained from a study of cytomegalovirus exposure and HLA in healthy donors. The primer mix had 60 Vbeta and 13 Jbeta primers. Profiling relied on immunoSEQ multiplex PCR, and the TCRdb table lists in-frame clones only, not all of them. The sample consists of about 120,000 clones, around three quarters of them appearing once. Every donor was a healthy person donating bone marrow. The J segment lost 1 base and the V segment lost 7 bases, leaving 4 bases of the junction unmatched. CDR1 is SNHLY, CDR2 FYNNEI, per germline. The CDR3 contains 14 residues. Whole-study findings and limits: There were a few CMV-associated chains whose specificity for CMV antigens was confirmed in vitro.

To note about this clone: No antigen is known for it.

This receptor was identified in a man between 18 and 35 years old in good health and CMV-seropositive. The sequenced sample consisted of PBMCs. The rearrangement uses TRBV2 and TRBJ1-1; TRBD1 aligns across 9 bases. The DNA of the CDR3 is TGTGCCAGCAATGGACAGGGGAGGAACACTGAAGCTTTCTTT. It translates to CASNGQGRNTEAFF.